Listed here are 23 T cell receptor beta chains from one sample, sequenced in a study of blood T cells in healthy people across ages. The authors ran a second PCR of about 7 to 12 cycles using a sample-barcoded 5' primer and a J-beta primer mix. TCRdb processed the 5' RACE reads anew with MiXCR; each CDR3 protein has one entry. The repertoire holds about 640,000 distinct CDR3 sequences, with over 40% as singletons. Sequenced: blood. All receptors come from a man at least 80 years old in good health.

The sample holds a few counts of this clonotype. The chain uses TRBV28 and TRBJ2-1, with 16 nucleotides matching TRBD2. There are 19 residues in the CDR3. With 2 bases clipped from V and 0 bases from J, the junction kept 4 bases outside the gene matches. Per germline, CDR1 MDHEN and CDR2 SYDVKM. The DNA of the CDR3 is TGTGCCAGCAGTTTAGCGGGACTAGCGGGAGGGAGCTCCTACAATGAGCAGTTCTTC. It encodes CASSLAGLAGGSSYNEQFF.

CDR3 coding DNA: TGTGCCAGCAGTTTATCTCCGAGGACTAGCGGGAGGAACACAGATACGCAGTATTTT. Translation: CASSLSPRTSGRNTDTQYF. V usage is TRBV27 and J usage is TRBJ2-3, with 14 bases aligning to TRBD2. CDR1 and CDR2 from the germline V gene are MNHEY and SMNVEV (reference sequence). V lost 0 bases and J lost 2; bases outside the gene matches: 7. This CDR3 is 19 amino acids long.

This clonotype was counted between two and nine times. The chain carries TRBV3-1 and TRBJ2-3; a weak D match, TRBD1 (5 bases). Germline CDR1 and CDR2: LGHDT and YNNKEL (reference sequence). The ends were cut back, 1 base at V and 1 base at J, with 12 bases in the middle. The CDR3 has 16 residues. The CDR3 region is CASSQGLGLGTDTQYF. For the CDR3, the DNA is TGTGCCAGCAGCCAAGGTTTGGGGCTCGGCACAGATACGCAGTATTTT.

V is TRBV6-6 and J is TRBJ1-6; D call uncertain. This CDR3 is built from 16 residues. Trimming stripped 6 bases from V and 5 bases from J, with 17 bases between. CDR1 and CDR2 (germline): MNHNY, SVGAGI (reference sequence). CDR3 protein: CASRSGLQEDNSPLHF. The CDR3, as DNA: TGTGCCAGCAGATCCGGGCTTCAAGAGGATAATTCACCCCTCCACTTT.

The V gene is TRBV20-1, the J gene TRBJ1-6; TRBD1 matches 7 bases. The CDR3 sequence is 13 residues long. With 6 bases clipped from V and 6 bases from J, the junction kept 5 bases outside the gene matches. Germline loops: CDR1 DFQATT, CDR2 SNEGSKA (reference sequence). This CDR3 reads CSALRDSNSPLHF. Written as DNA, the CDR3 is TGCAGTGCCCTCCGGGACAGTAATTCACCCCTCCACTTT.

The chain is built from TRBV12-3 or TRBV12-4 and TRBJ2-7; D is undetermined. The CDR3 is 13 amino acids. Trimming cost V 7 bases and J 3 bases, with 13 bases left between them. The CDR3 spells CASTQLPGYEQYF. Here the CDR3 DNA reads TGTGCCAGCACCCAACTCCCCGGCTACGAGCAGTACTTC.

Worth noting for this clonotype: A clone one base away is much larger, so this may be a read error. The genes are TRBV20-1 and TRBJ2-3, with D possibly matching TRBD2 (5 bases). Germline CDR1 reads DFQATT; CDR2 reads SNEGSKA (reference sequence). V was shortened by 4 bases and J by 6 bases, with 23 bases between the two germline ends. CDR3 length: 16 amino acids. The CDR3 spells CSATEGKRTNKDTQYF. DNA of the CDR3: TGCAGTGCTACCGAGGGAAAGAGAACAAACAAGGATACGCAGTATTTT.

Only a few counts were recorded for this clonotype. V usage is TRBV7-2 and J usage is TRBJ2-4; TRBD2 matches at 7 bases. Germline lookup yields CDR1 SGHTA and CDR2 FQGNSA. This CDR3 comprises 15 residues. J was trimmed by 8 bases and V by 2 bases; bases with no gene match: 9. The CDR3 DNA reads TGTGCCAGCAGCTTAAGTGGGAGGGCCAGGGACATTCAGTACTTC. Translated, it gives CASSLSGRARDIQYF.

This clonotype was counted only a few times. The CDR3 nucleotides read TGTGCCACCAGCAGAGATCCCTCCACGGGTAGCACAGATACGCAGTATTTT. Its protein product is CATSRDPSTGSTDTQYF. The chain couples TRBV15 to TRBJ2-3; D remains unclear. Germline V gene sequence: CDR1 LNHNV, CDR2 YYDKDF (reference sequence). V lost 0 bases and J lost 0, with 13 bases in between. The CDR3 totals 17 residues.

The rearrangement uses TRBV20-1 and TRBJ1-4, with TRBD1 identical over 7 bases. Germline V gene sequence: CDR1 DFQATT, CDR2 SNEGSKA (reference sequence). This CDR3 is built from 12 residues. The V segment lost 4 bases and the J segment 10 bases; nucleotides outside the gene matches: 6. The CDR3 here is CSANRDSAKLFF. CDR3 bases: TGCAGTGCTAACCGGGACAGCGCAAAACTGTTTTTT.

The chain carries TRBV3-2 and TRBJ2-7; the table's D call of TRBD1 was not tested on the DNA. TRBV3-2 is shown as a pseudogene. CDR3 length equals 10 residues. CDR3 in DNA: TGTGCCGGAAGGGGGCAGGCCCAGTACTTC. Protein sequence: CAGRGQAQYF.

The chain couples TRBV9 to TRBJ2-6; D is uncertain. CDR1 SGDLS and CDR2 YYNGEE come from the germline V gene. The CDR3 consists of 14 residues. V lost 0 bases to trimming and J lost 4 bases, with 5 bases between them. The CDR3 DNA reads as TGTGCCAGCAGCGTAGGGGCCGGGGCCAACGTCCTGACTTTC. Translation: CASSVGAGANVLTF.

The chain recombines TRBV10-2 with TRBJ2-3, with TRBD2 identical over 11 bases. The CDR3 has 16 amino acids. J gave up 6 bases and V 3 bases, and 8 bases lay outside the gene matches. In germline, CDR1 is WSHSY, CDR2 SAAADI. The CDR3 DNA reads TGCGCCAGCAGTGAAACCGGGACTAGCGGTTGGGATACGCAGTATTTT. Its protein product is CASSETGTSGWDTQYF.

This sequence joins TRBV28 and TRBJ2-3; no clear D gene. The germline V and J ends were trimmed by 3 bases and 5 bases, with 21 bases remaining between them. This CDR3 spans 17 amino acids. Germline-derived CDR1 and CDR2 are MDHEN and SYDVKM. The CDR3 coding sequence is TGTGCCAGCAGTTTCCCGACCGCACACCCTTCCGGAGATACGCAGTATTTT. It specifies CASSFPTAHPSGDTQYF.

The chain couples TRBV20-1 to TRBJ2-1; D may be TRBD2 (6 bases). Trimming took off 1 base at V and 7 bases at J, with 17 bases between the two ends. Germline values: CDR1 DFQATT, CDR2 SNEGSKA (reference sequence). The CDR3 is made up of 15 amino acids. The CDR3 DNA reads as TGCAGTGCTAGAGTCCGATCCGGGACTTCTAATGAGCAGTTCTTC. Translating gives CSARVRSGTSNEQFF.

On this clonotype itself: A junction boundary mismatches the germline segment, possibly from a read error. V usage is TRBV24-1 and J usage is TRBJ2-1, with a weak D call TRBD2 (6 bases). In germline, CDR1 is KGHDR, CDR2 SFDVKD. This CDR3 is built from 15 residues. CDR3 DNA sequence: TGTGCCACCAGTGATAGAGGCGGGAACTACAATGAGAAGTTCTTC. This sequence encodes CATSDRGGNYNEKFF.

V and J are TRBV28 and TRBJ2-7, with 10 bases aligning to TRBD1. The V gene's germline CDR1 is MDHEN and CDR2 SYDVKM. Trimming took 3 bases from V and 2 from J; bases not matched to a gene: 4. The CDR3 length is 15 residues. CDR3 nucleotide sequence: TGTGCCAGCAGTTTCCTCGGGACAGGGGCCTACGAGCAGTACTTC. This sequence encodes CASSFLGTGAYEQYF.

The CDR3 DNA reads as TGTGCCAGCAGTGTGGACAGGGGACGGGAGCAGTACTTC. It codes for CASSVDRGREQYF. The chain uses TRBV27 and TRBJ2-5; 9 nucleotides match TRBD1. Germline V gene data show CDR1 as MNHEY and CDR2 as SMNVEV (reference sequence). V gave up 5 bases and J gave up 11 bases; unmatched junction bases: 9. CDR3 length: 13 residues.

As regards this clonotype: One junction end does not reproduce the germline sequence, and a read error may be involved. V gene TRBV7-2 combines with J gene TRBJ2-3, with D possibly TRBD2 on 5 matching bases. Germline V gives CDR1 SGHTA, CDR2 FQGNSA. This CDR3 spans 15 amino acids. This CDR3 is CVSSLVQRRTDTQYF. The DNA of the CDR3 is TGTGTCAGCAGCTTAGTCCAGCGGAGGACAGATACGCAGTATTTT.

The chain employs TRBV9 and TRBJ2-1; TRBD1 agrees at 10 bases. CDR1 is SGDLS and CDR2 is YYNGEE in the germline V gene. Losses at the gene ends were 4 bases for V and 6 bases for J; bases not matched to a gene: 10. This CDR3 is 16 amino acids long. CDR3 region: CASSLRTGGFSNEQFF. CDR3 nucleotide sequence: TGTGCCAGCAGCCTAAGGACAGGGGGATTTAGCAATGAGCAGTTCTTC.

This clonotype has just a few counts. CDR3 in DNA: TGTGCCAGCAGTTACTCGACGGGGATTGCCCTCGAGCAGTACTTC. Its translation is CASSYSTGIALEQYF. This chain joins TRBV6-6 and TRBJ2-7; D is perhaps TRBD2 (5 bases). There are 15 residues in the CDR3. Between the trimmed V and J ends, which lost 0 bases and 6 bases, there was a span of 15 bases. Germline-derived CDR1 and CDR2 are MNHNY and SVGAGI (reference sequence).

Note on this clonotype: This may stem from a read error, because a much larger clone lies one nucleotide away. The rearrangement joins TRBV24-1 to TRBJ2-7; D might be TRBD2 (5 bases). The CDR3 extends over 16 amino acids. The V end lost 12 bases, the J end lost 3 bases, and 26 bases lay between the germline ends. Per germline, CDR1 KGHDR and CDR2 SFDVKD. In nucleotides, the CDR3 is TGTGCCTCAGCGGATGGGAGCGGTTATTCCGTCTACGAGCAGTACTTC. Amino acid sequence: CASADGSGYSVYEQYF.

This clonotype was counted a few times. The rearrangement joins TRBV6-2 or TRBV6-3 to TRBJ2-1; 16 bases are shared with TRBD2. The V and J ends lost 7 bases and 10 bases, in that order; junction bases with no gene match: 7. The germline V gene has CDR1 MNHEY and CDR2 SVGEGT. The CDR3 contains 15 residues. The DNA for the CDR3 is TGTGCCAGCACCGGGACTAGCGGGAGGGCCAAGGAGCAGTTCTTC. Amino acids: CASTGTSGRAKEQFF.